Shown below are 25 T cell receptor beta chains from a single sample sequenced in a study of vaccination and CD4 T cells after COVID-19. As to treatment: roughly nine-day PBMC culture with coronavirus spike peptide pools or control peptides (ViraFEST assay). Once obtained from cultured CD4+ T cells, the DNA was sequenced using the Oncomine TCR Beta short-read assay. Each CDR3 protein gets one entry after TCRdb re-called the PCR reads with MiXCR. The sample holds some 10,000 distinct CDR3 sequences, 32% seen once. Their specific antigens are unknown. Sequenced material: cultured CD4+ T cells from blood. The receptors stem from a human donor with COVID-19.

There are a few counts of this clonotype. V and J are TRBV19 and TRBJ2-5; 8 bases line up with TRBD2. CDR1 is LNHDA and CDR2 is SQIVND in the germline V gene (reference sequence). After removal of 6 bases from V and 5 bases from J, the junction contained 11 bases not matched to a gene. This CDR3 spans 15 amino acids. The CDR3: CASSWEAGVLETQYF. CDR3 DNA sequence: TGTGCCAGTAGCTGGGAAGCGGGGGTCCTCGAGACCCAGTACTTC.

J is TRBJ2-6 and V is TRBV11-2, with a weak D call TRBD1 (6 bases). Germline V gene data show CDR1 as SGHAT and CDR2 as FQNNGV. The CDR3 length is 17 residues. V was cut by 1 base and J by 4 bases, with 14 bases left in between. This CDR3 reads CASSLGLTGFGANVLTF. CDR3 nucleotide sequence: TGTGCCAGCAGCTTAGGCCTAACAGGGTTCGGGGCCAACGTCCTGACTTTC.

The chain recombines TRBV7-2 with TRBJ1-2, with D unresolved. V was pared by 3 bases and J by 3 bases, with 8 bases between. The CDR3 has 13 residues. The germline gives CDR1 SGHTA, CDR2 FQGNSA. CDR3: CASSLVMDYGYTF. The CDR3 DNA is TGTGCCAGCAGCTTGGTTATGGACTATGGCTACACCTTC.

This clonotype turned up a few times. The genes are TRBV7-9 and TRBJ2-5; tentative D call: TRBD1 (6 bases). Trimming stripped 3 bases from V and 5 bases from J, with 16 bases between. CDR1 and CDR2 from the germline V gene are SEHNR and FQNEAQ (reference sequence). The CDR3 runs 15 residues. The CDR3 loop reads CASSFVGQSSETQYF. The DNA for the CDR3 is TGTGCCAGCAGCTTCGTAGGACAGTCATCCGAGACCCAGTACTTC.

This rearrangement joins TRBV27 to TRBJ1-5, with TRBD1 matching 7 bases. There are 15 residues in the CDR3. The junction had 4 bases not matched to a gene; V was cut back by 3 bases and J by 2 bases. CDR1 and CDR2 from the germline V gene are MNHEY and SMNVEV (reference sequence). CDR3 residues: CASSFVGQGNQPQHF. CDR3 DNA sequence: TGTGCCAGCAGTTTTGTCGGACAGGGCAATCAGCCCCAGCATTTT.

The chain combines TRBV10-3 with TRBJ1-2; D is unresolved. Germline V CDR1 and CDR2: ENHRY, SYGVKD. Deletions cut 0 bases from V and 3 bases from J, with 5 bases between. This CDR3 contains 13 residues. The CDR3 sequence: CAISESIDYGYTF. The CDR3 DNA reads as TGTGCCATCAGTGAGTCGATCGACTATGGCTACACCTTC.

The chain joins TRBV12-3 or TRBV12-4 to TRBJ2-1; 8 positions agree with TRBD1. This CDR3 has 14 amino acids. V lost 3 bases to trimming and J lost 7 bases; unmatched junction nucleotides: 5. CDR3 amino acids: CASSLETGVNEQFF. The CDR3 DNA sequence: TGTGCCAGCAGTTTGGAGACAGGGGTGAATGAGCAGTTCTTC.

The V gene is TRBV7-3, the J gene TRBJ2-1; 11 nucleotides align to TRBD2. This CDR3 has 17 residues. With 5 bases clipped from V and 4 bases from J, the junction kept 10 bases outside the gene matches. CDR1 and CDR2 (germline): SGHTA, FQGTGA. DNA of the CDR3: TGTGCCAGCAGCGCACGTAGCGGGGGGGTCGATTACAATGAGCAGTTCTTC. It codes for CASSARSGGVDYNEQFF.

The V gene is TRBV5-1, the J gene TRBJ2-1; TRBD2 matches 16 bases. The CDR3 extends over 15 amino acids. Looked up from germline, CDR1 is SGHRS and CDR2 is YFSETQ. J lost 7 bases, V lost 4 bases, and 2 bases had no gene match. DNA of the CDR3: TGCGCCAGCAGCGAGGGACTAGCGGGGGGGAATGAGCAGTTCTTC. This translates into CASSEGLAGGNEQFF.

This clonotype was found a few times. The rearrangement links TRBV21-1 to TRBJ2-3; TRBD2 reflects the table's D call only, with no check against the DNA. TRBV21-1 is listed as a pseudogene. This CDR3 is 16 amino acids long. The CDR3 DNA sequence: TGTGCCAGCACCCAGGGTATTAGCGGGGGGGTAAATACGCAGTATTTT. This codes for CASTQGISGGVNTQYF.

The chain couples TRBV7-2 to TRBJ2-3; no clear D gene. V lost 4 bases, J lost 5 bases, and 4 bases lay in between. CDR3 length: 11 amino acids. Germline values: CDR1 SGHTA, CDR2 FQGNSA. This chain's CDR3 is CASSSRDTQYF. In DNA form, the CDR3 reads TGTGCCAGCAGCTCAAGAGATACGCAGTATTTT.

The chain's CDR3 is CASSMGRMNQPQHF. The CDR3 nucleotides are TGTGCCAGTAGTATGGGTCGGATGAATCAGCCCCAGCATTTT. V gene TRBV19 combines with J gene TRBJ1-5; no clear D. Trimming cost V 3 bases and J 4 bases, with 10 bases left between them. The CDR3 loop spans 14 amino acids. Germline CDR1 LNHDA, CDR2 SQIVND (reference sequence).

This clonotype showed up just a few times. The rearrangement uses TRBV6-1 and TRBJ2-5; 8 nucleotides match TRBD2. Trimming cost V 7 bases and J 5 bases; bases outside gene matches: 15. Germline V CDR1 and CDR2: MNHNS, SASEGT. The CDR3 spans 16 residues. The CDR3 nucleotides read TGTGCCAGCACCTACCTTCTGAGCGGGGGCGCGGAGACCCAGTACTTC. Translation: CASTYLLSGGAETQYF.

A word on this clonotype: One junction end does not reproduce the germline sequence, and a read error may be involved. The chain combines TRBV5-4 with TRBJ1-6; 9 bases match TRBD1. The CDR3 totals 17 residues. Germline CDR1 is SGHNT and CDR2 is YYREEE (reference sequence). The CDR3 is CASSQDGTGLYYSPLHF. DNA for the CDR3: TGTGCCAGCAGCCAGGACGGGACAGGGCTCTATTATTCACCCCTCCACTTT.

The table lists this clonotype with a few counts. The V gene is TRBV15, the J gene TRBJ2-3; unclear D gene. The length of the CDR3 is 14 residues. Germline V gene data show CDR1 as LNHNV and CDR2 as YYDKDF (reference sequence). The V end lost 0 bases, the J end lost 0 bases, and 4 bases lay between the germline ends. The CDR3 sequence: CATSREYSTDTQYF. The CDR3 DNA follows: TGTGCCACCAGCAGAGAGTATAGCACAGATACGCAGTATTTT.

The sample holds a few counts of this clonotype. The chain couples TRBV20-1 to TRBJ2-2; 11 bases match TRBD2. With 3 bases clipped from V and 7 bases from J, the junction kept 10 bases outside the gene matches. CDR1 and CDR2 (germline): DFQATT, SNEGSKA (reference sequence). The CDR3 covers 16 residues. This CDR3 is CSARLAGGIRNGELFF. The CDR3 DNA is TGCAGTGCTAGGCTAGCGGGGGGAATCAGGAACGGGGAGCTGTTTTTT.

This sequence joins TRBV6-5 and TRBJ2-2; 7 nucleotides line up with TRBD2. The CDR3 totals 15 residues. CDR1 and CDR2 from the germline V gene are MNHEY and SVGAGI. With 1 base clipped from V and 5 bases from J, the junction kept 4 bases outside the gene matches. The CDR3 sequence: CASSYWGGVTGELFF. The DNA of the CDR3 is TGTGCCAGCAGTTACTGGGGGGGAGTAACCGGGGAGCTGTTTTTT.

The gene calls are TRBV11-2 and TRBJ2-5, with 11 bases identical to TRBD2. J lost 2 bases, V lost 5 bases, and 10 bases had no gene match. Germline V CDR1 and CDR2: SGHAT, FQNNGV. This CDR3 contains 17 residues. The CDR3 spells CASSLGLAGGLQETQYF. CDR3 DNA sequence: TGTGCCAGCAGCCTAGGACTAGCGGGCGGGTTACAAGAGACCCAGTACTTC.

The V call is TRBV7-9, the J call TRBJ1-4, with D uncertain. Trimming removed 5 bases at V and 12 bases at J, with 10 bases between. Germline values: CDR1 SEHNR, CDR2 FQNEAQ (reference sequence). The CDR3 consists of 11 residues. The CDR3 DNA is TGTGCCAGCAGCCTTGAGCAGGAACTGTTTTTT. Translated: CASSLEQELFF.

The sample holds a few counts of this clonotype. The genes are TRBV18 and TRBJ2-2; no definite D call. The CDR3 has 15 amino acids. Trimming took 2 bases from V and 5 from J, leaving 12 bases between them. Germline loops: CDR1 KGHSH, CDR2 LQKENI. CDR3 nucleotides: TGTGCCAGCTCACCATATGAGGCCAAGACCGGGGAGCTGTTTTTT. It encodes CASSPYEAKTGELFF.

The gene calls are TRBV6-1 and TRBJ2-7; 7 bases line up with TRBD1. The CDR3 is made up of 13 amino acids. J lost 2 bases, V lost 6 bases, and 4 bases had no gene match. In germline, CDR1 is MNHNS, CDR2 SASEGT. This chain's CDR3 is CASRDRSTYEQYF. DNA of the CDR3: TGTGCCAGCAGGGACAGGTCAACCTACGAGCAGTACTTC.

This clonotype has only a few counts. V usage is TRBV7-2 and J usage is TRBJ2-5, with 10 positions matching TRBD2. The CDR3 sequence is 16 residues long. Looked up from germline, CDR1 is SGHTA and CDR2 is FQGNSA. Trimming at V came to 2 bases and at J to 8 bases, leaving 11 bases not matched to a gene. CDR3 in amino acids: CASSLRLAGTKRTQYF. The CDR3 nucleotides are TGTGCCAGCAGCTTAAGACTAGCGGGTACCAAGAGAACCCAGTACTTC.

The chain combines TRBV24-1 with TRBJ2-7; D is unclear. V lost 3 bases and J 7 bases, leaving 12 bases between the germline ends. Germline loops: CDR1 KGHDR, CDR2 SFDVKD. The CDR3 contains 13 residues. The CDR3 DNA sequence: TGTGCCACCAGTGATCCAGGAACGAGTGAGCAGTACTTC. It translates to CATSDPGTSEQYF.

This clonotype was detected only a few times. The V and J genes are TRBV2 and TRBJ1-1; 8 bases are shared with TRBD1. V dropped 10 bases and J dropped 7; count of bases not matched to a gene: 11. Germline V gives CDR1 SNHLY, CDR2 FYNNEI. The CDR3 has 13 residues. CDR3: CATVEGQVGEAFF. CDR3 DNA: TGTGCCACCGTCGAGGGACAGGTCGGTGAAGCTTTCTTT.

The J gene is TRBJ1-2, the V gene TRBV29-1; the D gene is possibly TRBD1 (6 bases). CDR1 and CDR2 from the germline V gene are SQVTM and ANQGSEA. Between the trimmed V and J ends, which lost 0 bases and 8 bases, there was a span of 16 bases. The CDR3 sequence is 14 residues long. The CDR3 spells CSVEDRYRVRGYTF. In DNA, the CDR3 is TGCAGCGTTGAAGACCGATACAGGGTACGGGGCTACACCTTC.